This T cell receptor (beta chain) was identified in a study of blood T cell repertoires in COVID-19. For the study at large: The analysed material was cDNA or gDNA that came from T cells, B-cell-depleted T cells, or PBMCs.

Original processing notes: Amplification of reference gene primers provided the estimated nucleated cell counts. The protocol was immunoSEQ multiplex PCR, while the TCRdb copy is restricted to in-frame clones and leaves out a portion. For V, J and clone size, that table is used; D and trimming come from the DNA. In the table there are 80,000 to 100,000 clones, about 86% of which are singletons. The CDR3 extends over 18 amino acids. With V trimmed by 6 bases and J by 3 bases, 17 bases remained unmatched. This sequence originates from a woman of 80 years or more in a cohort sampled during active or convalescent COVID-19. V usage is TRBV6-7 and J usage is TRBJ1-5, with 7 positions matching TRBD1. TRBV6-7 belongs to the ORF category, with a function that is uncertain. The sequenced sample consisted of peripheral blood. The CDR3 DNA sequence: TGTGCCAGCAGCCACAAGGGGGCACGTGGGGGTGCCAATCAGCCCCAGCATTTT. As protein: CASSHKGARGGANQPQHF.